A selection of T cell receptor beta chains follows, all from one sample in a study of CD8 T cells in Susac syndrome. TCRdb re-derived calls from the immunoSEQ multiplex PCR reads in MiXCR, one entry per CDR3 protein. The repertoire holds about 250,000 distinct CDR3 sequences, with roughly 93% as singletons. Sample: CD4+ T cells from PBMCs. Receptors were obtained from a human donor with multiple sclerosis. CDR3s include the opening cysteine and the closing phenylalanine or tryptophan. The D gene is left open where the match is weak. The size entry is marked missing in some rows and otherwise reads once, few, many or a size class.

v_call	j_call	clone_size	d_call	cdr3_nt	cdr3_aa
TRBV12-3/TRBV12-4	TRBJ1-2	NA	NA	TGTGCCAGCAGGCGCCGGGGCGGGGACACACCTTATGGCTACACCTTC	CASRRRGGDTPYGYTF
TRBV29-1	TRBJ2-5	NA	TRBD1	TGCAGCGCTGGCGCCGGACAGGGGGGAGAGACCCAGTACTTC	CSAGAGQGGETQYF
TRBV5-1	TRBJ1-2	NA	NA	TGCGCCAGCAGCTTTATCGACAGGACATATGGCTACACCTTC	CASSFIDRTYGYTF
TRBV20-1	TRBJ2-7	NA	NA	TGCAGTGCTAGAGATGGCAGAGCCTACGAGCAGTACTTC	CSARDGRAYEQYF
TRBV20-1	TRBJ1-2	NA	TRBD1	TGCAGTGCTAGAGACCGGACAGGCCAGGGGGGCTACACCTTC	CSARDRTGQGGYTF
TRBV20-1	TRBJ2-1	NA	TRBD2	TGCAGTGCTGGAAGACTAGCGGGATATGAGCAGTTCTTC	CSAGRLAGYEQFF
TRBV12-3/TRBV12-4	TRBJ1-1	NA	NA	TGTGCCAGCGCTTTAGCCGGACAGCGCACTGAAGCTTTCTTT	CASALAGQRTEAFF
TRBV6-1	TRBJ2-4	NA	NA	TGTGCCAGCAAAGGGGGGACGTTAAACATTCAGTACTTC	CASKGGTLNIQYF
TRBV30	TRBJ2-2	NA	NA	TGTGCCTGGAGCCGTACAGGGAACACCGGGGAGCTGTTTTTT	CAWSRTGNTGELFF
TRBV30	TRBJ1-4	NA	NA	TGTGCCTGGAGCCCGATCCCCAGGGGTTCGGGTAAAAAACTGTTTTTT	CAWSPIPRGSGKKLFF
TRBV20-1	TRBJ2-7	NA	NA	TGCAGTGCTAACGGGGACATCGCGTGGGACGAGCAGTACTTC	CSANGDIAWDEQYF
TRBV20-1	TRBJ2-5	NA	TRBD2	TGCAGTGCTAGGCCGGCCAGCGGGGGGGCCGTAGAGACCCAGTACTTC	CSARPASGGAVETQYF
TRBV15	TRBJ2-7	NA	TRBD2	TGTGCCACCAGCAGAGGGTCCGCGGGAGGACAGAACTTCGAGCAGTACTTC	CATSRGSAGGQNFEQYF
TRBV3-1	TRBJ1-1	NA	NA	TGTGCCAGCAGCCAAGGGACCTACACTGAAGCTTTCTTT	CASSQGTYTEAFF
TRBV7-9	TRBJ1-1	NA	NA	TGTGCCAGCAGCGGAGTACCGGGGAATGAAGTGGAAGCTTTCTTT	CASSGVPGNEVEAFF
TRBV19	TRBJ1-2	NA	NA	TGTGCCAGTAGTCTCCAGACAGGTATCTATGGCTACACCTTC	CASSLQTGIYGYTF
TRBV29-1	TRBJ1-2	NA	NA	TGCAGCGTTGTTGTGGAGGGGATCTATGGCTACACCTTC	CSVVVEGIYGYTF
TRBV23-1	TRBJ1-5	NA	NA	TGCGCCAGCAGCCTCAGGGGTCAGCCCCAGCATTTT	CASSLRGQPQHF
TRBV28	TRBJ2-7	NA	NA	TGTGCCAGCAGTCGGACGGCCACCTACGAGCAGTACTTC	CASSRTATYEQYF
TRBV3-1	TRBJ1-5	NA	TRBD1	TGTGCCAGCAGCCAAGGGACAGGGGGCGGTCAGCCCCAGCATTTT	CASSQGTGGGQPQHF
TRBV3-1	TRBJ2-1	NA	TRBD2	TGTGCCAGCAGCCAAGCGGCTAGCGGGGGGCACAATGAGCAGTTCTTC	CASSQAASGGHNEQFF
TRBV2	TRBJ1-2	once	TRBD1	TGTGCCAGCAGTCCCAGGACAGGGGTCTTCTATGGCTACACCTTC	CASSPRTGVFYGYTF
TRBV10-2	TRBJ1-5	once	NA	TGCGCCAGCAGTGAAAATTCGGGGCTCGGGCAGCCCCAGCATTTT	CASSENSGLGQPQHF
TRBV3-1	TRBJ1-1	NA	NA	TGTGCCAGCAGCCGCTCCTGGGGGATCTCGAACACTGAAGCTTTCTTT	CASSRSWGISNTEAFF
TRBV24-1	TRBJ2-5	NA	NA	TGTGCCACCAGTGATCCCACGGCGATGCAAGAGACCCAGTACTTC	CATSDPTAMQETQYF
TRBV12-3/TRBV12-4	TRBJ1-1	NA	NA	TGTGCCAGCTCCAAATTACAAGCTCCGGGACTGCAAGCTTTCTTT	CASSKLQAPGLQAFF
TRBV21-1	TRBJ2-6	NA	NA	TGTGCCAGCAGCAAACGAATTGGTCTGCACTCTGGGGCCAACGTCCTGACTTTC	CASSKRIGLHSGANVLTF
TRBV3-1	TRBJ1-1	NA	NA	TGTGCCAGCAGCCATGGACCGACCGAAGCTTTCTTT	CASSHGPTEAFF
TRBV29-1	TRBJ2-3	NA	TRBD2	TGCAGCGTCTGTAGCGGGGTCACAGATACGCAGTATTTT	CSVCSGVTDTQYF
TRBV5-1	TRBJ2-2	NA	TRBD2	TGCGCCAGCAGCCACCCCGGGACTAGCGGGATCGGGGAGCTGTTTTTT	CASSHPGTSGIGELFF
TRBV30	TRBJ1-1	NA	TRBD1	TGTGCCTGGATGGACAGGGCCACGAACACTGAAGCTTTCTTT	CAWMDRATNTEAFF
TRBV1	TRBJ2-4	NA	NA	TGCACCAGCAGCCCCCCCGGGAAAGCGGAGACCAAAAACATTCAGTACTTC	CTSSPPGKAETKNIQYF
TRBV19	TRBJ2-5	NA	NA	TGTGCCAGTAGTATGGTAGGAGAGACCCAGTACTTC	CASSMVGETQYF
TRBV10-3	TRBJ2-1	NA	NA	TGTGCCATCAGTGGTCTAGCGCGTAGCTCCTACAATGAGCAGTTCTTC	CAISGLARSSYNEQFF
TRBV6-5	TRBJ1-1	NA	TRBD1	TGTGCCAGCAGTTACCTCAGGGGGAGGGAAGCTTTCTTT	CASSYLRGREAFF
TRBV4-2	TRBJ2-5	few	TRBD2	TGTGCCAGCAGCCAAGATGCGGGGGGGACGTCGTACTTC	CASSQDAGGTSYF
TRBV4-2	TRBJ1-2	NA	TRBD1	TGTGCCAGCAGCCAAGACCACAGGGGATACGGCTACACCTTC	CASSQDHRGYGYTF
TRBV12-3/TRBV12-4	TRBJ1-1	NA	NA	TGTGCCAGCAGTTTTAGCGACTTAGGTTCGGCTTTCTTT	CASSFSDLGSAFF
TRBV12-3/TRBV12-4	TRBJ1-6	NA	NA	TGTGCCAGCCTTCAGGGATCTAAAAATTCACCCCTCCACTTT	CASLQGSKNSPLHF
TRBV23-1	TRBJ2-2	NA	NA	TGCGCCAGCAGTTCAATCGGACCGGGACACTTGAACACCGGGGAGCTGTTTTTT	CASSSIGPGHLNTGELFF
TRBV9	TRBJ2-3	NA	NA	TGTGCCAGCAGCGCCGGGGGAAACGCGGATACGCAGTATTTT	CASSAGGNADTQYF
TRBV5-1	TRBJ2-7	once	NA	TGCGCCAGCAGGATGGGAGGGGGTTCCTACGAGCAGTACTTC	CASRMGGGSYEQYF
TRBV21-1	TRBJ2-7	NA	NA	TGTGCCAGCATCTATACGGACAGGGGTTACGAGCAGTACTTC	CASIYTDRGYEQYF
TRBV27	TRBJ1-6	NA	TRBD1	TGTGCCAGCAGTTTGGGACAGGGGTATTCACCCCTCCACTTT	CASSLGQGYSPLHF
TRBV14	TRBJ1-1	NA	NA	TGTGCCAGCAGCCAAGATGTGGCGAACACTGAAGCTTTCTTT	CASSQDVANTEAFF
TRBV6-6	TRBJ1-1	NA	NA	TGTGCCAGCATCAACGGAGGGGCGGGGAACACTGAAGCTTTCTTT	CASINGGAGNTEAFF
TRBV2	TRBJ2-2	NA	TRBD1	TGTGCCAGCAGCAGAAACAGGGGATCCACCGGGGAGCTGTTTTTT	CASSRNRGSTGELFF
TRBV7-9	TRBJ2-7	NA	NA	TGTGCCAACCCCCCTGTTAGCTCCTACGAGCAGTACTTC	CANPPVSSYEQYF
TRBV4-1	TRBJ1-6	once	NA	TGCGCCAGCAGCCAGCCAGAGGGCAGGGCTGGTTCACCCCTCCACTTT	CASSQPEGRAGSPLHF
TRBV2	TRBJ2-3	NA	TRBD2	TGTGCCAGCAGGCCCACCGGGGGGGGAGATACGCAGTATTTT	CASRPTGGGDTQYF
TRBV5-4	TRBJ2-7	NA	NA	TGTGCCAGCAGCTACGACAGGAGCTACGAGCAGTACTTC	CASSYDRSYEQYF